The 10 T cell receptor beta chains below all came from one sample that was sequenced in a study of T cells in localized non-small cell lung cancer. Profiling relied on immunoSEQ multiplex PCR, and the TCRdb table lists in-frame clones only, not all of them. The top ten hold 3.5% to 5.5% of the sample, which has under 6,000 clones, approximately 28% seen once. This specimen was lung tumor tissue, taken before any cancer treatment. The receptors shown here come from a man aged 40 to 69 with stage III squamous cell lung carcinoma.

This clone was detected a few times. The V gene is TRBV6-8, the J gene TRBJ2-3, with TRBD2 identical over 8 bases. The CDR3 loop spans 16 amino acids. Germline V gene data show CDR1 as MNHGY and CDR2 as SAAAGT. With 0 bases clipped from V and 8 bases from J, the junction kept 10 bases outside the gene matches. As DNA, the CDR3 is TGTGCCAGCAGTTACTCTCAGCGGGGGAGACGGAGTACGCAGTATTTT. Its translation is CASSYSQRGRRSTQYF.

By sample fraction, this clone is medium-sized. CDR3 residues: CASSPGTGAAPAKNIQYF. The CDR3 coding sequence is TGTGCCAGCAGCCCCGGGACAGGGGCCGCCCCAGCTAAAAACATTCAGTACTTC. V and J are TRBV9 and TRBJ2-4, with 10 positions matching TRBD1. CDR1 and CDR2 (germline): SGDLS, YYNGEE. V was clipped by 4 bases and J by 4 bases; unmatched bases: 14. The CDR3 totals 18 residues.

The J gene is TRBJ2-3, the V gene TRBV4-1, with TRBD2 matching 11 bases. The V segment lost 4 bases and the J segment 3 bases; nucleotides outside the gene matches: 6. The CDR3 sequence is 16 residues long. Germline CDR1 and CDR2: MGHRA and YSYEKL. DNA for the CDR3: TGCGCCAGCAGCCCCGCTCTAGCGGGGGGAACAGATACGCAGTATTTT. This sequence encodes CASSPALAGGTDTQYF.

This clone was recorded only once. The chain employs TRBV30 and TRBJ2-1; possible D gene TRBD1, 5 bases. This CDR3 spans 14 amino acids. The germline V gene encodes CDR1 GTSNPN and CDR2 SVGIG (reference sequence). V was clipped by 0 bases and J by 4 bases, with 10 bases between them. The DNA for the CDR3 is TGTGCCTGGAGTGTACGGACACCGTACAATGAGCAGTTCTTC. Protein: CAWSVRTPYNEQFF.

This clone was detected only once. The chain employs TRBV9 and TRBJ2-6; unclear D gene. Deletions cut 7 bases from V and 1 base from J, with 3 bases between. The germline V gene has CDR1 SGDLS and CDR2 YYNGEE. This CDR3 is 12 amino acids long. The CDR3 DNA reads as TGTGCCAGCCGGTCTGGGGCCAACGTCCTGACTTTC. Protein product: CASRSGANVLTF.

The chain carries TRBV18 and TRBJ2-3; no firm D call. This CDR3 has 13 amino acids. CDR1 KGHSH and CDR2 LQKENI come from the germline V gene. V was trimmed by 8 bases and J by 3 bases, leaving 12 bases between them. The CDR3 region has the DNA TGTGCCAGCACCAACCAGAGTACAGATACGCAGTATTTT. Residues: CASTNQSTDTQYF.

This clone was detected only a few times. The rearrangement uses TRBV29-1 and TRBJ2-1, with 9 bases aligning to TRBD1. Germline CDR1 reads SQVTM; CDR2 reads ANQGSEA. The CDR3 has 13 residues. After removal of 6 bases from V and 6 bases from J, the junction contained 6 bases not matched to a gene. Here the CDR3 reads CSVDGQGTNEQFF. The CDR3, as DNA: TGCAGCGTCGACGGACAGGGGACCAATGAGCAGTTCTTC.

The gene calls are TRBV6-7 and TRBJ2-1, with 9 bases matching TRBD1. TRBV6-7 is designated an ORF whose function remains uncertain. The CDR3 has 15 residues. V lost 7 bases and J lost 6; bases outside the gene matches: 10. In DNA, the CDR3 is TGTGCCAGCAAAGGGACAGGGTATTACGGCAATGAGCAGTTCTTC. It codes for CASKGTGYYGNEQFF.

The chain joins TRBV5-1 to TRBJ2-4; possible D gene TRBD2, 6 bases. The CDR3 is made up of 15 amino acids. The V gene lost 0 bases and the J gene lost 1 base, with 8 bases spanning the gap. The germline CDR1 and CDR2 sequences are SGHRS and YFSETQ. The CDR3 DNA follows: TGCGCCAGCAGCTTGGCCGGAGGGGCCAAAAACATTCAGTACTTC. Protein product: CASSLAGGAKNIQYF. Filled out from reference TRBV5-1 and TRBJ2-4, the complete variable domain reads KAGVTQTPRYLIKTRGQQVTLSCSPISGHRSVSWYQQTPGQGLQFLFEYFSETQRNKGNFPGRFSGRQFSNSRSEMNVSTLELGDSALYLCASSLAGGAKNIQYFGAGTRLSVL.

V and J are TRBV18 and TRBJ2-7, with a possible D match to TRBD1 (6 bases). V gave up 1 base and J gave up 3 bases, with 13 bases separating them. Germline CDR1 and CDR2: KGHSH and LQKENI. The CDR3 contains 15 residues. The CDR3, as DNA: TGTGCCAGCTCACCACTGCCCAGGGGAAACTACGAGCAGTACTTC. It specifies CASSPLPRGNYEQYF.